The next 7 T cell receptor beta chains were all read from a single sample in a study of T cells in localized non-small cell lung cancer (dated by TCRdb to 2020 to 2021). To prepare the library, the immunoSEQ multiplex PCR assay was applied. What TCRdb holds here is the immuneACCESS table cut down to in-frame rearrangements. Part of the clones is not present; checked against another copy, under half of the missing clones reflect an unresolved V gene, and the others are unexplained. Here the sample has about 5,900 clones; under 30% occur a single time. The ten largest clones capture approximately 9.8% of the sample. Sample: lung tumor tissue, taken before any cancer treatment. These receptors came from a female donor older than 55 with stage I lung adenocarcinoma.

Only a few counts were recorded for this clone. This chain connects TRBV19 to TRBJ2-7; a weak D match, TRBD1 (6 bases). CDR1 is LNHDA, CDR2 SQIVND, per germline (reference sequence). Trimming took off 5 bases at V and 5 bases at J, with 19 bases between the two ends. The CDR3 consists of 15 residues. Here the CDR3 reads CASSPRTVIPHEQYF. DNA for the CDR3: TGTGCCAGTAGTCCTCGGACAGTAATCCCCCACGAGCAGTACTTC.

This clone has just a few counts. The J gene is TRBJ2-7, the V gene TRBV12-5; TRBD1 might be the D (6 bases). Germline lookup yields CDR1 LGHNT and CDR2 FRNRAP. The CDR3 is 12 residues long. CDR3 nucleotides: TGTGCCACCTCGATCCAGGGGTACGAGCAGTACTTC. Translating gives CATSIQGYEQYF.

This rearrangement joins TRBV6-8 to TRBJ2-5, with TRBD2 matching over 9 bases. Germline trimming cut 6 bases from V and 9 bases from J; bases unmatched to any gene: 14. This CDR3 is built from 15 residues. Germline values: CDR1 MNHGY, CDR2 SAAAGT. The CDR3 loop is CASSPPTSGAEAQYF. The CDR3 coding sequence is TGTGCCAGCAGCCCCCCGACTAGCGGCGCGGAGGCCCAGTACTTC.

The V gene is TRBV19, the J gene TRBJ2-7; D tentatively reads TRBD1 or TRBD2 (5 bases each). Germline values: CDR1 LNHDA, CDR2 SQIVND (reference sequence). V was shortened by 3 bases and J by 2 bases, with 14 bases between the two germline ends. This CDR3 has 15 residues. Written as DNA, the CDR3 is TGTGCCAGTAGTATCTCCGGGACGGCTGCCTACGAGCAGTACTTC. It yields the protein CASSISGTAAYEQYF.

This CDR3 is CASFNSGSWAEQYF. The CDR3 DNA reads TGTGCCAGCTTTAACAGCGGGAGCTGGGCCGAGCAGTACTTC. This sequence joins TRBV11-3 and TRBJ2-7; 8 nucleotides agree with TRBD2. The V and J ends lost 8 bases and 6 bases, in that order; junction bases with no gene match: 12. The CDR3 runs 14 residues. The germline V gene has CDR1 SGHNT and CDR2 YENEEA.

The V call is TRBV19, the J call TRBJ1-5; D might be TRBD1 (5 bases). This CDR3 is built from 14 residues. The germline gives CDR1 LNHDA, CDR2 SQIVND (reference sequence). Trimming stripped 3 bases from V and 5 bases from J, with 11 bases between. The CDR3 reads CASSMAGFDQPQHF. DNA for the CDR3: TGTGCCAGTAGTATGGCAGGGTTCGATCAGCCCCAGCATTTT.

This clone is medium-sized. V usage is TRBV6-8 and J usage is TRBJ2-3, with 10 bases fitting TRBD2. The CDR3 is made up of 16 amino acids. From germline, CDR1 is MNHGY and CDR2 SAAAGT. After removal of 4 bases from V and 4 bases from J, the junction contained 8 bases not matched to a gene. This CDR3 is CASSSSAGGPADTQYF. The CDR3, as DNA: TGTGCCAGCAGTTCGTCAGCGGGAGGGCCCGCAGATACGCAGTATTTT.